This TCR beta chain was sequenced in a study of regulatory T cells in long-lasting Graves disease (dated by TCRdb to the early 2020s). Some background on the complete study: To count as having persistent Graves' disease, a patient had to have received antithyroid drug treatment for over 5 years with TSH receptor autoantibodies remaining persistently positive. Peripheral blood TCR sequencing and RNA sequencing compared persistent Graves' disease patients with newly diagnosed Graves' disease patients. The study was conducted in China and was registered as a clinical trial. A total of around 35 samples were covered by TCR sequencing, comprising approximately 13 persistent and around 20 newly diagnosed Graves' disease patients. Persistent Graves' disease patients in the clinical cohort had taken antithyroid drugs for roughly ten years on average. Broad study findings and their caveats: Compared with newly diagnosed patients, persistent Graves' disease patients had lower TCR Shannon entropy and fewer highly expanded clones, which suggests clonal expansion. More public clonotypes were shared among persistent patients (over 2,500) than among newly diagnosed patients (more than 900). Peripheral blood alone was examined, since thyroid tissue, which constituted the primary lesion, could not be accessed. Sequencing and analysis were limited to the TCR beta chain. The authors acknowledged the small sample size as a limitation that may reduce accuracy. TRBV28, TRBJ1-2 and TRBJ2-5 were preferentially used in persistent disease, while TRBV20-1 and TRBJ2-1 were favored in newly diagnosed disease.

In the case of this clonotype: Its antigen target is currently unknown. The input lacks base qualities; no much larger clone sits a single base away.

The library was built by means of multiplex PCR. TCRdb lists the instrument as Illumina HiSeq 4000. iRepertoire HTBI primers and Arm-PCR amplification of CDR3 regions were used to construct TCR beta libraries. Before sequencing, the PCR products underwent gel purification. For the original study's pipeline: A total of roughly 67 TRBV and approximately 15 TRBJ segments were identified across samples and were used for gene usage analysis of CDR3 amino acid clonotypes. COPE and FqMerger were used to merge the filtered high-quality paired reads into contigs. BLAST was used to align contigs to IMGT TRBV, TRBD and TRBJ reference genes, with CDR3 defined following IMGT. Any clonotype with a frequency above 0.1% was counted as a highly expanded clone. Shannon entropy served as the measure of repertoire diversity, while the Gini coefficient captured V-J evenness. A clonotype was considered public if more than one individual shared it. TCRdb reran the public reads through fastp at Q25 and MiXCR, keeping productive beta chains. Each CDR3 protein gets just one entry, which takes the most common genes and DNA from the rows behind it. It is TCRdb's table, rather than the study itself, that gives the V and J calls and clone size. The sample table contains some 450,000 distinct CDR3 sequences; only one count was recorded for about 25% of them. Approximately 25% of the sample goes to the ten largest clones.

The germline V gene encodes CDR1 LGHNA and CDR2 YNFKEQ. From its cysteine to its phenylalanine, the CDR3 spans 16 amino acids. CDR3 DNA only is kept here, 48 bases in frame from base 1. For this chain, trimming is 0 bases at the V end and 2 bases at the J end, and the number of junction bases without a gene match is 2. Sample time point, as interpreted from the label and publication: persistent/refractory GD, antithyroid drugs over 5 years with positive TRAb. For both TCR sequencing and RNA sequencing, RNA was extracted from PBMCs using TRIzol. The diagnosis of Graves' disease was made according to American Thyroid Association guidelines. Patients were recruited from an endocrinology department in Xi'an, China. Each patient gave 7.5 to 10 milliliters of peripheral blood, collected in an EDTA anticoagulant tube. PBMCs were isolated by Ficoll Paque Plus density gradient separation without further T cell sorting. An Agilent 2100 Bioanalyzer and agarose gel were used to assess RNA quality, and a NanoDrop 2000 was used to measure RNA concentration.

The V and J segments used are TRBV4-2 and TRBJ1-5; 9 bases in between match TRBD1. Sequencing was performed on peripheral blood mononuclear cells (PBMCs), taken when the disease was refractory, from a patient treated with antithyroid drugs. The clonotype was recovered from a female donor with Graves disease. DNA sequence: TGTGCCAGCAGCCAAGAGACAGGGGGAGGCAATCAGCCCCAGCATTTT. Translated, this is CASSQETGGGNQPQHF.